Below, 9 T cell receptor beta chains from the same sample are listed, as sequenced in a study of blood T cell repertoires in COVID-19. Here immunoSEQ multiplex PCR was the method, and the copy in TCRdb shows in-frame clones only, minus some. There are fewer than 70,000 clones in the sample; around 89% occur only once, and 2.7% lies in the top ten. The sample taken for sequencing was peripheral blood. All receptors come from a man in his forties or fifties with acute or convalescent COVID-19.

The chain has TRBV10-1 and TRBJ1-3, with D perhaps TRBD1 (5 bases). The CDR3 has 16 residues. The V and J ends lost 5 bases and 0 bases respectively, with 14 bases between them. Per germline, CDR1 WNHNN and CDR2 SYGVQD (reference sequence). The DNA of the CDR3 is TGCGCCAGCAGTCCCCCCCGGGGGACCTCTGGAAACACCATATATTTT. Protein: CASSPPRGTSGNTIYF.

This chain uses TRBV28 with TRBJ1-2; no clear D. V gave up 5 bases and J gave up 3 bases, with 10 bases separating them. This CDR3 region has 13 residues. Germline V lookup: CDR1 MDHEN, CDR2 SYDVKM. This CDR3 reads CASSLQLHYGYTF. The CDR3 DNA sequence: TGTGCCAGCAGTCTACAGTTACACTATGGCTACACCTTC.

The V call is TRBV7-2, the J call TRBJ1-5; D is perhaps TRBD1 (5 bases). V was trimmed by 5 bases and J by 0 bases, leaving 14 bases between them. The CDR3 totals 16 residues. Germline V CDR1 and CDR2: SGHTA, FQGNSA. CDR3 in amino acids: CASSVYEDSSNQPQHF. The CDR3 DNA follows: TGTGCCAGCAGCGTTTACGAAGACAGTAGCAATCAGCCCCAGCATTTT.

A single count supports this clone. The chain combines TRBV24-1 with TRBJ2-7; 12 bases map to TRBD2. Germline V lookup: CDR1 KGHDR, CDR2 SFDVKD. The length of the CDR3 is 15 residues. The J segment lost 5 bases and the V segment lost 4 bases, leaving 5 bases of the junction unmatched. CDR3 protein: CATSELGLAGHEQYV. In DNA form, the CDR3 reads TGTGCCACCAGTGAGTTGGGACTAGCGGGTCACGAGCAGTACGTC.

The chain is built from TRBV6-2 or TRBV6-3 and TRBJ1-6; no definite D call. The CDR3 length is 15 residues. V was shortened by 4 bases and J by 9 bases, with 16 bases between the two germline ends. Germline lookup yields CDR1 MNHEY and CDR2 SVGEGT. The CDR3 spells CASSWAGLFGSPLHF. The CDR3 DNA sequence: TGTGCCAGCAGTTGGGCCGGACTTTTTGGTTCACCCCTCCACTTT.

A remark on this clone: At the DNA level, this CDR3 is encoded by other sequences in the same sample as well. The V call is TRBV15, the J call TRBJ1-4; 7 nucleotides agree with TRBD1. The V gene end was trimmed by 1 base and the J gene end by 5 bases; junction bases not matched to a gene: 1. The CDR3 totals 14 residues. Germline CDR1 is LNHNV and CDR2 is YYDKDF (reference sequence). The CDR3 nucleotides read TGTGCCACCAGCAGAGGACAGGGCAATGAAAAACTGTTTTTT. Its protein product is CATSRGQGNEKLFF.

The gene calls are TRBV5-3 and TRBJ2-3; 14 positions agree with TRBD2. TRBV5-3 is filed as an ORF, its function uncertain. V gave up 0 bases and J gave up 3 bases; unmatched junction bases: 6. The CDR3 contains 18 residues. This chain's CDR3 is CARSLAGTSGSWTDTQYF. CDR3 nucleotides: TGTGCCAGAAGCTTGGCCGGGACTAGCGGGAGCTGGACAGATACGCAGTATTTT.

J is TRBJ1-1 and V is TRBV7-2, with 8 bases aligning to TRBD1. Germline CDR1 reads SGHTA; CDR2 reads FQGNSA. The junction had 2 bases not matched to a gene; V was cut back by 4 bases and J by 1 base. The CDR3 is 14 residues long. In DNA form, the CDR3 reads TGTGCCAGCAGCTCGGGACAGGAGAACACTGAAGCTTTCTTT. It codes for CASSSGQENTEAFF. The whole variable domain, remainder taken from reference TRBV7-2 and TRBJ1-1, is GAGVSQSPSNKVTEKGKDVELRCDPISGHTALYWYRQSLGQGLEFLIYFQGNSAPDKSGLPSDRFSAERTGGSVSTLTIQRTQQEDSAVYLCASSSGQENTEAFFGQGTRLTVV.

The CDR3 region has the DNA TGTGCCAGCAGCTGGCTCGACAGGGGGGAGACCCAGTACTTC. This translates into CASSWLDRGETQYF. This sequence joins TRBV7-2 and TRBJ2-5; 9 nucleotides align to TRBD1. Germline V CDR1 and CDR2: SGHTA, FQGNSA. The ends lost 4 bases at V and 5 bases at J; junction bases unmatched: 5. The CDR3 totals 14 residues.